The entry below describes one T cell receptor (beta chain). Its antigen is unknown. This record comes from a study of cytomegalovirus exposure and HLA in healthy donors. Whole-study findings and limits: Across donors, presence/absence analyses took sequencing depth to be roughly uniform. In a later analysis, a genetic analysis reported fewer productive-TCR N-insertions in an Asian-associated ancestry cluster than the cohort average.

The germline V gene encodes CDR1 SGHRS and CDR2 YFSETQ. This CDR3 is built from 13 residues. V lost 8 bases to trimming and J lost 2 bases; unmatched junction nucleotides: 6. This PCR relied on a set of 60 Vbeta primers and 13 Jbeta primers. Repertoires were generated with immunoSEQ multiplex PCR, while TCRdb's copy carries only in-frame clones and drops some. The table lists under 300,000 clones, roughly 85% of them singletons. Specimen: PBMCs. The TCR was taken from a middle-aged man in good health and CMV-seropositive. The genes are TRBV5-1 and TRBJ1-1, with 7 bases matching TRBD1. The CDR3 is CASTTGLNTEAFF. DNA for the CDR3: TGCGCCAGTACGACAGGGCTTAACACTGAAGCTTTCTTT.